This record covers a single T cell receptor (beta chain). The clone's antigen remains unknown. Base qualities are missing; no much larger clone stands one base away. This entry is derived from a study of shared clonotypes between healthy human individuals (TCRdb year 2020). Turning to the overall study: Two women and three men aged 18 to 49 years were included in the cohort. For each donor, three plates each were used for CD4 naive and CD4 memory, two plates were used for CD8 naive, and one plate was used for CD8 memory. To estimate repertoire size and how much clonotype sharing occurs between individuals, the study deeply sequenced the blood TCR repertoires of several healthy adults. Different laboratories and diverse techniques were used to prepare libraries and sequence TCR repertoires, to increase sequencing depth and limit assay-specific biases. Between about 0.8 and 9 billion PBMCs per donor were obtained by leukapheresis. What the study reported, not specific to this receptor: Around 5.4% of naive CD4, 3.5% of naive CD8, 2.3% of memory CD4, and 0.35% to 0.5% of memory CD8 clonotypes were shared across several donors. Sampling was limited to blood, and TCR repertoires in tissue likely differ from TCR repertoires in blood. Larger estimated clonotype richness was generally found for naive subsets than for memory subsets. Because the study included only a small number of donors, the genetic and exposure-history diversity represented was limited. Rarefaction of sorted-subset datasets indicated incomplete sequencing despite the large sequencing depth. Pairwise subsampling indicated that sequencing depth was expected to affect the degree of clonotype sharing among donors. Compared with non-shared clonotypes, clonotypes shared by all four sorted-subset donors had higher generation probabilities.

TCR CDR3 regions were amplified from genomic DNA by multiplex PCR using the deep immunoSEQ assay. Extracted genomic DNA from each cell subset was spread evenly across all wells of several immunoSEQ 96-well plates, with each plate serving as a replicate. Each replicate PCR for sorted subsets received roughly 200 ng genomic DNA, equal to roughly 30,000 T cell genomes. The purified libraries were quantified using a Qubit 3.0 fluorometer, sized with a Bioanalyzer 2100, and then quantified again using the KAPA Library Quantification kit. Every immunoSEQ 96-well plate was sequenced on a separate single-read 150-cycle Illumina NextSeq 550 flow cell. Regarding the original processing steps: Because the immunoSEQ output held only junctional sequences and lacked quality scores, the filtering could not match the filtering applied to full-length reads. Sequences were annotated with PyIR, a Python wrapper for IgBLAST v1.9, using IMGT germline references to assign V/J genes and CDR3. Any read was removed if the V/J assignment was weak (E-value above 1e-6), the CDR3 was missing, or the read contained stop codons, out-of-frame junctions, or ambiguous translated residues. A V3J clonotype was defined by an identical inferred V gene, J gene, and CDR3 amino acid sequence. To compute the percentage overlap between repertoires, the number of shared unique clonotypes was divided by the size of the smaller repertoire. Three approaches were used to assess repertoire richness: RTK rarefaction, the Chao1 estimator, and Recon v2.1 estimates of unobserved clonotypes. For all TCRbeta clonotypes obtained by the gDNA method from four donors, generation probabilities were computed with OLGA. What TCRdb holds here is the immuneACCESS table cut down to in-frame rearrangements. Part of the clones is not present; checked against another copy, under half of the missing clones reflect an unresolved V gene, and the others are unexplained. The V and J calls and the clone size are those of that table, but D and trimming were determined from the DNA. This sample has about 2.1 million clones in its table, and about 93% of those were observed once. The top ten clonotypes cover approximately 1.7% of the sample.

The germline V gene provides CDR1 SGHRS and CDR2 YFSETQ. The CDR3 measures 15 amino acids from cysteine to phenylalanine. The only DNA kept is the CDR3, 45 bases in frame from the first base. CD8 naive samples consisted of CD45RO-negative cells that were positively selected for CCR7, yielding a CD45RA+CCR7+ population without TemRA cells. Healthy HIV-negative adults with no recently reported acute infections or vaccinations were included as donors. All donors were Caucasian adults living in Nashville, Tennessee, USA. Blood was obtained by leukapheresis, after which PBMCs were separated by Ficoll-Histopaque density gradient centrifugation and cryopreserved in liquid nitrogen vapor phase. Analytical flow cytometry was used to check the purity and quantity of each magnetically sorted T cell population. Genomic DNA was isolated from each sorted fraction and quantified by UV absorbance on a Nanodrop 2000c.

The sequence was obtained from a man aged 18 to 29 in good health. Some clones in this sample may be carry-over from other donors' samples. The sequenced material came from naive CD8+ T cells from PBMCs. Reading the label with the study, this specimen's cell subset or site is: CD45RA+CCR7+. Rearrangement joined TRBV5-1 to TRBJ2-5, and 9 junctional nucleotides match TRBD1. The end of the DNA aligns better with TRBJ2-7, so the J call may be wrong. For the CDR3, the sequence is CASSSTGGSFYEQYF. The sequence in DNA is TGCGCCAGCAGCTCCACAGGGGGCTCCTTCTACGAGCAGTACTTC.